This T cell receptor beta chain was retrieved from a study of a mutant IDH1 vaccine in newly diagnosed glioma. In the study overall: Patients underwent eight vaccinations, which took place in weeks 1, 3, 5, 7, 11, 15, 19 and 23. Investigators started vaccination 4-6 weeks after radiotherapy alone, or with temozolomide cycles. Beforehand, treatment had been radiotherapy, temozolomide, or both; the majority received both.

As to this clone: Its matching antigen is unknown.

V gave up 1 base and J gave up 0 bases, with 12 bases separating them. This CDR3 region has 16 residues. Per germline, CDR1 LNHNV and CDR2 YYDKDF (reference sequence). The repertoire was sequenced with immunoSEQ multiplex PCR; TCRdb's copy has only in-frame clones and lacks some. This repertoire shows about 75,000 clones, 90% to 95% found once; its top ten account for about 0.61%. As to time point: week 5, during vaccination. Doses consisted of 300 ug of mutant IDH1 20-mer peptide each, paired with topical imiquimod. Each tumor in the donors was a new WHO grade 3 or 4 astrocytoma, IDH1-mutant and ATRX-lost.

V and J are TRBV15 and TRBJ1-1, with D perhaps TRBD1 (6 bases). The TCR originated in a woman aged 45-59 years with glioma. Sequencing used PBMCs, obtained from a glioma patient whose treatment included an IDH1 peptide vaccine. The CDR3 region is CATSRGGTPVNTEAFF. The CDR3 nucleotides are TGTGCCACCAGCAGAGGAGGGACACCAGTGAACACTGAAGCTTTCTTT.